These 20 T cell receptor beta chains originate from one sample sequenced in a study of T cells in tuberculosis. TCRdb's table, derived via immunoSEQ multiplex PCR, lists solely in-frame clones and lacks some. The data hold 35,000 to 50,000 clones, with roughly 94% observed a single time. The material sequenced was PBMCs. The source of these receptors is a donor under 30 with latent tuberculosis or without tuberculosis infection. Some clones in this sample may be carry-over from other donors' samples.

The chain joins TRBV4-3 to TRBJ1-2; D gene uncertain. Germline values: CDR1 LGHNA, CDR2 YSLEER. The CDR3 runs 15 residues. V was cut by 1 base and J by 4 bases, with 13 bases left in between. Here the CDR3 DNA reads TGCGCCAGCAGCCAAGTTCTAGGAGCCCGCTATGGCTACACCTTC. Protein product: CASSQVLGARYGYTF.

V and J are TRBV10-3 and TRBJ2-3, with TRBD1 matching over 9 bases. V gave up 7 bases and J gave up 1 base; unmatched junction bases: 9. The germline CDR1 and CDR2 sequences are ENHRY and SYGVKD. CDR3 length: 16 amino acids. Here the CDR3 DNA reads TGTGCCATCACTCCCGGACAGGGGTTCGGCACAGATACGCAGTATTTT. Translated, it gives CAITPGQGFGTDTQYF.

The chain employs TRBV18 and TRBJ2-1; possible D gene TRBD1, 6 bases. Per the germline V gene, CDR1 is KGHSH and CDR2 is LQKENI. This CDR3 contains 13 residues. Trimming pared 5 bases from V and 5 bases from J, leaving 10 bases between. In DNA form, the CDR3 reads TGTGCCAGCTCATCAGACAGGAACAATGAGCAGTTCTTC. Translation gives CASSSDRNNEQFF.

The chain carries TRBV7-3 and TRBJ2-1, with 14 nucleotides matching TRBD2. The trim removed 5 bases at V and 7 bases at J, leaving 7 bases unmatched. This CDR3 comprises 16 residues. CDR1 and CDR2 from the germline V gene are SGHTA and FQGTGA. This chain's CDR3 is CASSQGTSGRANEQFF. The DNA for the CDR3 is TGTGCCAGCAGCCAAGGGACTAGCGGGAGAGCGAATGAGCAGTTCTTC.

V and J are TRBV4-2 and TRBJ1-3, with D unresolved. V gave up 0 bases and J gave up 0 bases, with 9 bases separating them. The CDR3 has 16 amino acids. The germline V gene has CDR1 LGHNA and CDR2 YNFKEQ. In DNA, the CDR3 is TGTGCCAGCAGCCAAGATACAGTGGGCTCTGGAAACACCATATATTTT. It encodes CASSQDTVGSGNTIYF.

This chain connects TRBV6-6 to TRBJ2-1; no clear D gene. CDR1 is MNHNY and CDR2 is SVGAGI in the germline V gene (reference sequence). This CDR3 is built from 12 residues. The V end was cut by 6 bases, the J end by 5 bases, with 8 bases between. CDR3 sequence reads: CASSRPDNEQFF. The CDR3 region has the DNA TGTGCCAGCAGCCGTCCGGACAATGAGCAGTTCTTC.

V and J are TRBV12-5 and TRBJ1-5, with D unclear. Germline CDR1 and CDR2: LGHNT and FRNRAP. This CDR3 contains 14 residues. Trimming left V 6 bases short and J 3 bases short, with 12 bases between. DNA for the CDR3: TGTGCTAGTGGCTCCAATGGCCACAATCAGCCCCAGCATTTT. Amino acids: CASGSNGHNQPQHF.

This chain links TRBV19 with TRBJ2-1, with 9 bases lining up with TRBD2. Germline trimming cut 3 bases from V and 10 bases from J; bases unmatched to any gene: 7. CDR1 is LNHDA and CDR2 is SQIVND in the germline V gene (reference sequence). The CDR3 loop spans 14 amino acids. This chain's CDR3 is CASSMGLAGREQFF. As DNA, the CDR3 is TGTGCCAGTAGTATGGGGCTAGCGGGAAGGGAGCAGTTCTTC.

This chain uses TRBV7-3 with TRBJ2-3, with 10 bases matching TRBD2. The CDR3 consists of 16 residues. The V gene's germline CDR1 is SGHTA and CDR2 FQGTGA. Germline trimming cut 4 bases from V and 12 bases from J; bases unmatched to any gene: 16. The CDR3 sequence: CASSSYGTSARDSQYF. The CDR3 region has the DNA TGTGCCAGCAGCTCCTACGGGACTAGCGCGAGAGATAGCCAGTATTTT.

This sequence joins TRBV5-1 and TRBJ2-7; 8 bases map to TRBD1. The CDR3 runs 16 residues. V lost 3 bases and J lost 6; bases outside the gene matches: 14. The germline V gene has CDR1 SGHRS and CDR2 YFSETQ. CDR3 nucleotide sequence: TGCGCCAGCAGCTGGGTAGGACAGGGAACGTTTCGCGAGCAGTACTTC. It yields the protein CASSWVGQGTFREQYF.

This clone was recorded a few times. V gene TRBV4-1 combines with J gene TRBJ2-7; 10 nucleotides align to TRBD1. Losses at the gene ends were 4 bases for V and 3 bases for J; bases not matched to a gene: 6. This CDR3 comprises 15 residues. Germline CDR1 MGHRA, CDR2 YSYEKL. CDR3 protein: CASSLTGDRGYEQYF. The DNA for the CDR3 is TGCGCCAGCAGCCTCACCGGGGACAGGGGCTACGAGCAGTACTTC.

The CDR3 protein is CASSFGTSGRAVSHEQYF. The DNA for the CDR3 is TGTGCCAGCAGCTTCGGCACTAGCGGGAGGGCCGTTTCCCACGAGCAGTACTTC. The rearrangement joins TRBV5-4 to TRBJ2-7; 13 bases map to TRBD2. V trimming: 2 bases; J trimming: 5 bases; junction bases outside the gene matches: 13. Germline V gene data show CDR1 as SGHNT and CDR2 as YYREEE (reference sequence). The CDR3 spans 18 residues.

DNA of the CDR3: TGTGCCAGCAGCCCGAGCTGGGACAGGGGGATGAACACTGAAGCTTTCTTT. It encodes CASSPSWDRGMNTEAFF. This chain joins TRBV5-6 and TRBJ1-1, with 11 bases lining up with TRBD1. Germline lookup yields CDR1 SGHDT and CDR2 YYEEEE. Trimming at V came to 4 bases and at J to 0 bases, leaving 8 bases not matched to a gene. This CDR3 has 17 residues.

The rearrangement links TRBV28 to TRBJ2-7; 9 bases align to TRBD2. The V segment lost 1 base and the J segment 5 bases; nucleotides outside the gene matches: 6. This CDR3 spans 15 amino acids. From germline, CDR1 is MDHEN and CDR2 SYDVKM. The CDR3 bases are TGTGCCAGCAGTTTATTGCGGGAGGGTTTCAACGAGCAGTACTTC. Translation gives CASSLLREGFNEQYF.

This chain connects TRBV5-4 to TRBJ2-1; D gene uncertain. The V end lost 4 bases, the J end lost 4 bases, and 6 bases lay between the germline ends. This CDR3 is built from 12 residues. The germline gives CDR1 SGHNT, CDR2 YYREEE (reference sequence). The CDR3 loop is CASSHNYNEQFF. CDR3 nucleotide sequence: TGTGCCAGCAGCCACAATTACAATGAGCAGTTCTTC. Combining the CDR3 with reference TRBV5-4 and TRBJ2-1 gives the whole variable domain ETGVTQSPTHLIKTRGQQVTLRCSSQSGHNTVSWYQQALGQGPQFIFQYYREEENGRGNFPPRFSGLQFPNYSSELNVNALELDDSALYLCASSHNYNEQFFGPGTRLTVL.

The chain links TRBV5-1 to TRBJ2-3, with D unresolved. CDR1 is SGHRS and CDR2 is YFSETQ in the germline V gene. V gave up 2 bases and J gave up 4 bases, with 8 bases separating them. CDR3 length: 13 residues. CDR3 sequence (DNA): TGCGCCAGCAGCTTAGTCAGATCAGATACGCAGTATTTT. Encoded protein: CASSLVRSDTQYF.

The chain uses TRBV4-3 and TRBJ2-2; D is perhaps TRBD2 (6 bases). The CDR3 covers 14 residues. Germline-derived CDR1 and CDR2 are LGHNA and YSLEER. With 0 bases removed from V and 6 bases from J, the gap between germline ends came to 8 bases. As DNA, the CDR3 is TGCGCCAGCAGCCAAGAGGGGGGACCCGGGGAGCTGTTTTTT. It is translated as CASSQEGGPGELFF.

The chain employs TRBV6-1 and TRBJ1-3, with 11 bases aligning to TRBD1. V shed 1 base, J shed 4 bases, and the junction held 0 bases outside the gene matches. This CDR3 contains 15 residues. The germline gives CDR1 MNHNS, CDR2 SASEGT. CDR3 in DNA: TGTGCCAGCAGTGAAGGGACAGGGGGCGGAAACACCATATATTTT. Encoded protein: CASSEGTGGGNTIYF.

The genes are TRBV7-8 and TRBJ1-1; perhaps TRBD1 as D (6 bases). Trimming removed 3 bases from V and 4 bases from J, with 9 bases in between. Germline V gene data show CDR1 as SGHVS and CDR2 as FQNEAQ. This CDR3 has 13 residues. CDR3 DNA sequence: TGTGCCAGCAGCTTGGACAGAGCCACTGAAGCTTTCTTT. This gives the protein CASSLDRATEAFF.

CDR3 loop: CASSVATGYNEQFF. The CDR3 region has the DNA TGTGCCAGCAGCGTAGCCACGGGGTACAATGAGCAGTTCTTC. This chain joins TRBV9 and TRBJ2-1; maybe TRBD2 (5 bases). V shed 0 bases and J shed 4 bases, with 8 bases lying between them. Germline-derived CDR1 and CDR2 are SGDLS and YYNGEE. This CDR3 has 14 residues.